This TCR beta chain is drawn from a study of cytomegalovirus exposure and HLA in healthy donors. Points from the study as a whole: Overall, roughly 170 TCR beta chains were annotated as cytomegalovirus-associated. Later on, a genetic analysis was performed. It linked a missense variant in DCLRE1C with V- and J-gene trimming of TCR beta.

This clone has only one observation. What it recognizes is unknown. The germline V gene encodes CDR1 SGHVS and CDR2 FNYEAQ. The CDR3 extends over 11 amino acids. The V end was cut by 8 bases, the J end by 5 bases, with 10 bases between. Primers for the PCR totalled 60 Vbeta and 13 Jbeta. This table comes from immunoSEQ multiplex PCR, and its TCRdb copy is limited to in-frame clones, with some not included. The repertoire holds around 170,000 clones, with roughly 87% as singletons. The receptor comes from a man aged 40-49 years in good health and CMV-seronegative. The sequenced sample consisted of PBMCs. This chain uses TRBV7-6 with TRBJ2-7, with D possibly TRBD2 on 6 matching bases. The CDR3 loop reads CASASGDEQYF. Here the CDR3 DNA reads TGTGCCAGCGCCTCGGGAGACGAGCAGTACTTC.